The source of this T cell receptor (beta chain) is a study of blood T cell repertoires in COVID-19. In the study overall: Some COVID-19 samples were acute and others convalescent; all came from the United States, Italy and Spain.

Participant-reported clinical history was the basis for cohort assignment. Recovered Cohort 3 donors showed two negative PCRs, clearance, or symptom resolution. V was cut by 7 bases and J by 4 bases, with 25 bases left in between. The CDR3 runs 17 residues. The V gene's germline CDR1 is MDHEN and CDR2 SYDVKM. Sequenced by immunoSEQ multiplex PCR; TCRdb stores in-frame clones only, minus some. This sample has roughly 370,000 clones, with approximately 90% found just once. This rearrangement joins TRBV28 to TRBJ1-1; weak D call: TRBD1 (6 bases). The specimen sequenced was PBMCs or T cells enriched from blood (not recorded which). This TCR was recovered from a woman aged 50 to 65 who had recovered from COVID-19. The DNA of the CDR3 is TGTGCCAGCATCGTAACCGCGGGGGGCGGTGGATTCACTGAAGCTTTCTTT. Protein product: CASIVTAGGGGFTEAFF.